This T cell receptor beta chain is drawn from a study of vaccination and CD4 T cells after COVID-19. Note on this clonotype: The antigen is undetermined.

Cultured CD4+ T-cell DNA underwent Oncomine TCR Beta short-read sequencing. TCRdb processed the PCR reads anew with MiXCR; each CDR3 protein has one entry. Counted here are approximately 8,100 distinct CDR3 sequences, approximately 60% occurring once; the ten biggest clones make up about a sixth. Trimming took 2 bases from V and 4 from J, leaving 12 bases between them. CDR1 is WSHSY and CDR2 is SAAADI in the germline V gene. The CDR3 runs 15 residues. Described treatment: roughly 11-day PBMC culture with coronavirus spike peptide pools or control peptides (ViraFEST assay). This TCR derives from a human donor with COVID-19. The chain recombines TRBV10-2 with TRBJ1-5, with no clear D. The sample consisted of cultured CD4+ T cells from blood, taken after SARS-CoV-2 vaccination. CDR3 in DNA: TGCGCCAGCAGTGAGGGAGGGTTGGGGAATCAGCCCCAGCATTTT. Translated: CASSEGGLGNQPQHF.